The 28 T cell receptor beta chains given below trace back to one sample, sequenced in a study of T cell repertoires in cytomegalovirus infection. TCRdb reanalysed the reads using MiXCR and keeps one entry per CDR3 protein. The table lists hundreds of thousands of distinct CDR3 sequences, about 33% of them singletons, with roughly 18% in the top ten. These receptors' antigens are unknown. The input for sequencing was cultured PBMCs, taken from culture after CMV antigen stimulation. The receptor set was obtained from a human donor in good health (CMV status not recorded). Some clones in this sample may be carry-over from other donors' samples.

This clonotype was recorded many times. The rearrangement joins TRBV7-2 to TRBJ2-7; 10 bases are shared with TRBD2. The junction had 5 bases not matched to a gene; V was cut back by 6 bases and J by 3 bases. The CDR3 length is 14 residues. In germline, CDR1 is SGHTA, CDR2 FQGNSA. The CDR3, as DNA: TGTGCCAGCAGGTCTAGCGGGGGACTCTACGAGCAGTACTTC. Translated: CASRSSGGLYEQYF.

The genes are TRBV19 and TRBJ2-3; D gene uncertain. This CDR3 contains 18 residues. The ends were cut back, 3 bases at V and 0 bases at J, with 19 bases in the middle. Per the germline V gene, CDR1 is LNHDA and CDR2 is SQIVND (reference sequence). The CDR3 reads CASSIGTVNFISTDTQYF. CDR3 nucleotides: TGTGCCAGTAGTATTGGAACAGTGAATTTTATTAGCACAGATACGCAGTATTTT.

This clonotype appeared a few times. The V call is TRBV20-1, the J call TRBJ1-1; no clear D gene. V was clipped by 5 bases and J by 7 bases, with 17 bases between them. Germline-derived CDR1 and CDR2 are DFQATT and SNEGSKA (reference sequence). The CDR3 sequence is 13 residues long. CDR3 in amino acids: CSAATVAQSEAFF. The CDR3 bases are TGCAGTGCTGCCACCGTTGCACAGAGTGAAGCTTTCTTT.

V is TRBV7-4 and J is TRBJ2-3; 7 bases are shared with TRBD2. The CDR3 sequence is 15 residues long. Germline V gene data show CDR1 as SGHVT and CDR2 as SQSDAQ. V dropped 6 bases and J dropped 2; count of bases not matched to a gene: 8. The DNA for the CDR3 is TGTGCCAGCAGGCCCCTAGCGGTGTACACAGATACGCAGTATTTT. Its translation: CASRPLAVYTDTQYF.

J is TRBJ2-5 and V is TRBV20-1; D call uncertain. Germline V gene sequence: CDR1 DFQATT, CDR2 SNEGSKA (reference sequence). V lost 0 bases and J 4 bases, leaving 12 bases between the germline ends. This CDR3 is built from 14 residues. CDR3 in DNA: TGCAGTGCTAGAGATTATAGGATGGCAGAGACCCAGTACTTC. Amino acid sequence: CSARDYRMAETQYF.

This clonotype has just a few counts. The genes are TRBV12-5 and TRBJ1-5; 8 nucleotides align to TRBD1. V lost 4 bases, J lost 1 base, and 15 bases stayed unmatched. The CDR3 is 19 amino acids. CDR1 is LGHNT, CDR2 FRNRAP, per germline. In DNA, the CDR3 is TGTGCTAGTGGTTCGCCCCTGGACAGGGCAAATAGAAGCAATCAGCCCCAGCATTTT. Translated: CASGSPLDRANRSNQPQHF.

This clonotype occurred a few times. J is TRBJ1-1 and V is TRBV2; tentatively, D is TRBD1 (5 bases). This CDR3 has 13 residues. In germline, CDR1 is SNHLY, CDR2 FYNNEI. Trimming shortened V by 6 bases and J by 7 bases, and 15 bases separated the two germline ends. The CDR3 loop reads CASRSTGSGEAFF. CDR3 DNA: TGTGCCAGCAGATCCACAGGTAGCGGTGAAGCTTTCTTT.

The rearrangement joins TRBV6-5 to TRBJ2-5; tentatively, D is TRBD1 or TRBD2 (6 bases each). Germline CDR1 reads MNHEY; CDR2 reads SVGAGI. The germline V and J ends were trimmed by 0 bases and 7 bases, with 9 bases remaining between them. There are 13 residues in the CDR3. This chain's CDR3 is CASSYSRGATQYF. The DNA of the CDR3 is TGTGCCAGCAGTTACTCGAGGGGGGCGACCCAGTACTTC.

This chain links TRBV19 with TRBJ1-5; D gene ambiguous. The germline V gene encodes CDR1 LNHDA and CDR2 SQIVND (reference sequence). Trimming stripped 1 base from V and 5 bases from J, with 6 bases between. This CDR3 spans 13 amino acids. CDR3 sequence: CASSIGGYQPQHF. CDR3 in DNA: TGTGCCAGTAGTATAGGAGGATATCAGCCCCAGCATTTT.

This chain joins TRBV12-3 or TRBV12-4 and TRBJ1-2, with 8 bases lining up with TRBD1. The CDR3 is 13 amino acids. Trimming removed 6 bases from V and 6 bases from J; junction bases left unmatched: 6. CDR3 bases: TGTGCCAGCAGCCCTGGACAGGGACATGGCTACACCTTC. Translating gives CASSPGQGHGYTF.

This clonotype was seen more than once but under ten times. The chain couples TRBV7-8 to TRBJ2-1, with D maybe TRBD2 (7 bases). The CDR3 totals 16 residues. V lost 1 base, J lost 13 bases, and 23 bases lay in between. From germline, CDR1 is SGHVS and CDR2 FQNEAQ. The CDR3 protein is CASSLVGGRGFNVQFF. The DNA for the CDR3 is TGTGCCAGCAGCTTAGTCGGGGGGCGCGGATTTAATGTTCAGTTCTTC.

Only a few counts were recorded for this clonotype. This chain connects TRBV6-5 to TRBJ1-4; 7 bases line up with TRBD1. Germline V gives CDR1 MNHEY, CDR2 SVGAGI. CDR3 length equals 14 residues. The V segment lost 7 bases and the J segment 7 bases; nucleotides outside the gene matches: 9. The CDR3 region has the DNA TGTGCCAGCAACCGGGCAGGGGGGGCTGAAAAACTGTTTTTT. Protein: CASNRAGGAEKLFF.

This clonotype came up a few times. The genes are TRBV12-3 or TRBV12-4 and TRBJ1-2; no definite D call. The CDR3 contains 13 residues. V was cut by 3 bases and J by 1 base, with 6 bases left in between. CDR3 region: CASSFQSNYGYTF. DNA for the CDR3: TGTGCCAGCAGTTTTCAGAGTAACTATGGCTACACCTTC.

This clonotype was seen ten or more times. V usage is TRBV6-5 and J usage is TRBJ1-2; no reliable D call. Germline V lookup: CDR1 MNHEY, CDR2 SVGAGI. This CDR3 contains 15 residues. Trimming cost V 0 bases and J 2 bases, with 10 bases left between them. This CDR3 reads CASSYSSGINYGYTF. In DNA form, the CDR3 reads TGTGCCAGCAGTTACTCCAGCGGGATCAACTATGGCTACACCTTC.

The chain is built from TRBV2 and TRBJ2-3; 7 bases align to TRBD2. The CDR3 has 15 residues. Germline V CDR1 and CDR2: SNHLY, FYNNEI. The V segment lost 4 bases and the J segment 2 bases; nucleotides outside the gene matches: 6. DNA for the CDR3: TGTGCCAGCAGTGCCTTACTAGCGAACACAGATACGCAGTATTTT. This codes for CASSALLANTDTQYF.

Notes on this clonotype: The junction differs from germline at one of its ends, possibly a read error. The CDR3 nucleotides read TGTGCCAGCCGCTTAGAGGGACCCCCGATCTGGCAGGGGGCTATCGAGCAGTACTTC. Its translation: CASRLEGPPIWQGAIEQYF. The chain couples TRBV7-2 to TRBJ2-7, with TRBD1 matching 8 bases. The germline V gene encodes CDR1 SGHTA and CDR2 FQGNSA. This CDR3 region has 19 residues.

This clonotype has a handful of counts. The chain joins TRBV4-1 to TRBJ2-5, with a weak D call TRBD1 (6 bases). This CDR3 comprises 15 residues. Germline-derived CDR1 and CDR2 are MGHRA and YSYEKL. V gave up 0 bases and J gave up 1 base, with 9 bases separating them. This CDR3 is CASSQEGRGQETQYF. The CDR3 nucleotides are TGCGCCAGCAGCCAAGAAGGCAGGGGCCAAGAGACCCAGTACTTC.

This clonotype was seen repeatedly, ten times or more. The chain couples TRBV7-2 to TRBJ2-4; 7 positions agree with TRBD2. With V trimmed by 5 bases and J by 9 bases, 4 bases remained unmatched. Germline lookup yields CDR1 SGHTA and CDR2 FQGNSA. The length of the CDR3 is 12 residues. CDR3 sequence reads: CASSREDGIQYF. The DNA of the CDR3 is TGTGCCAGCAGCCGGGAGGACGGCATTCAGTACTTC.

This clonotype has only a few counts. The chain uses TRBV7-2 and TRBJ2-3; D is perhaps TRBD2 (7 bases). Trimming shortened V by 6 bases and J by 8 bases, and 12 bases separated the two germline ends. The germline gives CDR1 SGHTA, CDR2 FQGNSA. The CDR3 consists of 12 residues. CDR3 protein: CASSPRGGTQYF. In nucleotides, the CDR3 is TGTGCCAGCAGTCCTAGGGGGGGTACGCAGTATTTT.

The gene calls are TRBV2 and TRBJ1-1; D may be TRBD1 (6 bases). Trimming pared 5 bases from V and 3 bases from J, leaving 13 bases between. The CDR3 sequence is 14 residues long. Germline loops: CDR1 SNHLY, CDR2 FYNNEI. The CDR3, as DNA: TGTGCCAGCAGTTACAGGGTCAGGGACACTGAAGCTTTCTTT. Translation gives CASSYRVRDTEAFF.

At least ten counts were recorded for this clonotype. The rearrangement joins TRBV7-2 to TRBJ2-4, with D uncertain. V gave up 5 bases and J gave up 2 bases, with 19 bases separating them. Germline loops: CDR1 SGHTA, CDR2 FQGNSA. The CDR3 spans 17 residues. The CDR3 here is CASSHETRAAPKNIQYF. The CDR3 DNA reads as TGTGCCAGCAGCCACGAGACTCGGGCAGCACCCAAAAACATTCAGTACTTC.

Here the CDR3 DNA reads TGTGCCATCAGTACCCCGGGACAGGGGACAAACACCATATATTTT. It encodes CAISTPGQGTNTIYF. J is TRBJ1-3 and V is TRBV10-3; 10 bases line up with TRBD1. The V and J ends lost 5 bases and 6 bases, in that order; junction bases with no gene match: 7. CDR3 length: 15 amino acids. The germline V gene has CDR1 ENHRY and CDR2 SYGVKD.

The chain joins TRBV12-3 or TRBV12-4 to TRBJ2-3; weak D call: TRBD1 (8 bases). CDR3 length equals 15 residues. V lost 7 bases to trimming and J lost 2 bases, with 16 bases between them. Here the CDR3 DNA reads TGTGCCAGCAAACAACAGGGGGACTACACAGATACGCAGTATTTT. This translates into CASKQQGDYTDTQYF.

The CDR3 sequence is CAISNDRSYQPQHF. The DNA of the CDR3 is TGTGCCATCAGTAACGACAGGTCGTATCAGCCCCAGCATTTT. The chain combines TRBV10-3 with TRBJ1-5; TRBD1 is a possible D gene (6 bases). V lost 5 bases and J 5 bases, leaving 13 bases between the germline ends. Germline V lookup: CDR1 ENHRY, CDR2 SYGVKD. CDR3 size: 14 residues.

J is TRBJ1-1 and V is TRBV29-1; D ambiguous. The germline CDR1 and CDR2 sequences are SQVTM and ANQGSEA. Deletions cut 5 bases from V and 7 bases from J, with 20 bases between. The CDR3 loop spans 14 amino acids. In DNA, the CDR3 is TGCAGCGTTATCTCCGGTCGGACCGGTAGTGAAGCTTTCTTT. Amino acid sequence: CSVISGRTGSEAFF.

This clonotype showed up many times. V gene TRBV7-8 combines with J gene TRBJ1-1, with 8 bases identical to TRBD1. The CDR3 has 15 amino acids. Per germline, CDR1 SGHVS and CDR2 FQNEAQ. Trimming took 3 bases from V and 1 from J; bases not matched to a gene: 4. The CDR3, as DNA: TGTGCCAGCAGCTTTCGGACAGGGAGGAACACTGAAGCTTTCTTT. This gives the protein CASSFRTGRNTEAFF. Drawing the rest from reference TRBV7-8 and TRBJ1-1, the complete variable domain is GAGVSQSPRYKVAKRGQDVALRCDPISGHVSLFWYQQALGQGPEFLTYFQNEAQLDKSGLPSDRFFAERPEGSVSTLKIQRTQQEDSAVYLCASSFRTGRNTEAFFGQGTRLTVV.

As DNA, the CDR3 is TGTGCCAGCAGTCCCGGGACACATTGCCACTTT. Translation gives CASSPGTHCHF. The chain uses TRBV6-6 and TRBJ1-6, with a possible D match to TRBD1 (6 bases). Germline V gene data show CDR1 as MNHNY and CDR2 as SVGAGI (reference sequence). The CDR3 runs 11 residues. Trimming took off 5 bases at V and 18 bases at J, with 14 bases between the two ends.

This clonotype was counted between two and nine times. The chain employs TRBV19 and TRBJ1-3; TRBD1 might be the D (6 bases). The CDR3 consists of 15 residues. Germline assignment: CDR1 LNHDA and CDR2 SQIVND (reference sequence). V was pared by 5 bases and J by 0 bases, with 11 bases between. Here the CDR3 DNA reads TGTGCCAGTAGTGTCGACAGGAGCTCTGGAAACACCATATATTTT. Translation gives CASSVDRSSGNTIYF.